Listed below are T cell receptor beta chains from one sample, sequenced in a study of response to subunit inactivated influenza vaccine. TCRdb passed the RT-PCR reads through MiXCR, listing each CDR3 protein once. Counted here are about 180,000 distinct CDR3 sequences, around a tenth occurring once; the ten biggest clones make up approximately 11%. This specimen consisted of non-naive T cells sorted from PBMCs, obtained on the day of vaccination. The receptor source for this set is a man in his fifties or sixties who received an inactivated influenza vaccine. The CDR3 runs from the conserved cysteine through the conserved F or W. A D gene is named only where the DNA matches it firmly. Rows may omit the clone size; those that give it use once, few, many or a size class.

>TRBV5-1|few|TRBJ1-2|.
TGCGCCAGCAGCTTGGAGGGATACGGCGGCTACACCTTC
CASSLEGYGGYTF
>TRBV27|many|TRBJ1-1|.
TGTGCCAGCAGTTTATATTGGCGTGGGAGGGGCATGAACACTGAAGCTTTCTTT
CASSLYWRGRGMNTEAFF
>TRBV7-9|.|TRBJ1-2|TRBD1
TGTGCCAGCAGCCTCGGACAGGGGGCTTATGGCTACACCTTC
CASSLGQGAYGYTF
>TRBV4-3|many|TRBJ2-2|.
TGCGCCAGCAGCCAAGCCACGGTGAACACCGGGGAGCTGTTTTTT
CASSQATVNTGELFF
>TRBV18|.|TRBJ1-2|.
TGTGCCAGCTCACAGCGCGCACAAGCCGACTATGGCTACACCTTC
CASSQRAQADYGYTF
>TRBV20-1|.|TRBJ2-7|TRBD2
TGCAGTGCTCAGCGGGAGTGGGCCGAGCAGTACTTC
CSAQREWAEQYF
>TRBV20-1|many|TRBJ2-1|TRBD1
TGCAGTGCATTTGACAGGGGCAATGAGCAGTTCTTC
CSAFDRGNEQFF
>TRBV9|few|TRBJ2-3|.
TGTGCCAGCAGCTCCCGGACAAGCACAGATACGCAGTATTTT
CASSSRTSTDTQYF
>TRBV11-2|few|TRBJ2-5|TRBD1
TGTGCCAGCAGCTTAGTAAGGGGGCGAGAGACCCAGTACTTC
CASSLVRGRETQYF
>TRBV6-5|.|TRBJ2-1|TRBD1
TGTGCCAGCAGTTACGAATCCGGGACAGGGGGCAATGAGCAGTTCTTC
CASSYESGTGGNEQFF
>TRBV6-2/TRBV6-3|few|TRBJ2-3|.
TGTGCCAGCAACTACAGGGGAGGGTACACAGATACGCAGTATTTT
CASNYRGGYTDTQYF
>TRBV27|many|TRBJ2-7|.
TGTGCCAGCAGTTCAGGAGGGGGTGGTACGTACGAGCAGTACTTC
CASSSGGGGTYEQYF
>TRBV11-2|few|TRBJ2-5|.
TGTGCCAGCAGCCTCCCGAATAGGGGGGAGACCCAGTACTTC
CASSLPNRGETQYF
>TRBV12-3/TRBV12-4|.|TRBJ1-2|.
TGTGCCAGCAGCCTCCCGGTGGAACGTAATGGCTACACCTTC
CASSLPVERNGYTF
>TRBV7-9|.|TRBJ1-4|.
TGTGCCAGCAGCGTGCTTTCAACTAATGAAAAACTGTTTTTT
CASSVLSTNEKLFF
>TRBV7-8|many|TRBJ2-2|TRBD2
TGTGCCAGCACCGAAGGGGGACTAGTGGCCGGGGAGCTGTTTTTT
CASTEGGLVAGELFF
>TRBV20-1|few|TRBJ2-3|TRBD2
TGCAGTGCTAGAGTGGCTAGCGGGGGGGGGCCTACGCAGTATTTT
CSARVASGGGPTQYF
>TRBV28|few|TRBJ1-5|.
TGTGCCAGCAGTTTCGAGACGGATCAGCCCCAGCATTTT
CASSFETDQPQHF
>TRBV28|many|TRBJ2-2|.
TGTGCCAGCAGTTCTGCCCTTGGGGGGAAAAACACCGGGGAGCTGTTTTTT
CASSSALGGKNTGELFF
>TRBV27|few|TRBJ2-3|.
TGTGCCAGCAGTTTATACAGGGGGGGAGATACGCAGTATTTT
CASSLYRGGDTQYF
>TRBV20-1|.|TRBJ2-5|.
TGCAGTGCTAGAGATCCCAGGGCCGGAGAGACCCAGTACTTC
CSARDPRAGETQYF
>TRBV6-5|.|TRBJ1-1|.
TGTGCCAGCAGTTCGTTCGGGGGGAACACTGAAGCTTTCTTT
CASSSFGGNTEAFF
>TRBV4-1|many|TRBJ2-2|.
TGCGCCAGCAGCCAAGATCTGGTTCCCGGGGAGCTGTTTTTT
CASSQDLVPGELFF
>TRBV20-1|.|TRBJ2-3|.
TGCAGTGCTAGAGAGCCACTTATAGATACGCAGTATTTT
CSAREPLIDTQYF
>TRBV28|.|TRBJ2-1|TRBD2
TGTGCCAGCAGAACCGGGACTAGGGGGAATGAGCAGTTCTTC
CASRTGTRGNEQFF
>TRBV10-3|.|TRBJ2-1|TRBD1
TGTGCCATCAGTGACCGGGACAGTGGAGGCGATGAGCAGTTCTTC
CAISDRDSGGDEQFF
>TRBV3-1|few|TRBJ1-2|.
TGTGCCAGCAGCCAGGGACATCGAGACTATGGCTACACCTTC
CASSQGHRDYGYTF
>TRBV11-2|.|TRBJ2-5|.
TGTGCCAGCAGCCAACCCCAACTCATCCAAGAGACCCAGTACTTC
CASSQPQLIQETQYF
>TRBV5-1|many|TRBJ1-6|.
TGCGCCAGCAGCTTGTCGACGGGCCCCAATTCACCCCTCCACTTT
CASSLSTGPNSPLHF
>TRBV6-2/TRBV6-3|few|TRBJ2-3|TRBD1
TGTGCCAGCAGACAGGGGGCAGATACGCAGTATTTT
CASRQGADTQYF
>TRBV7-9|many|TRBJ2-1|.
TGTGCCAGCAGCTTCCCGGGACCTCACAATGAGCAGTTCTTC
CASSFPGPHNEQFF
>TRBV15|.|TRBJ2-7|.
TGTGCCACCAGCGAGTTGGCCAACGAGCAGTACTTC
CATSELANEQYF
>TRBV19|few|TRBJ2-1|TRBD2
TGTGCCAGTAGTGAACTAGCGGGAGCGAGCAATGAGCAGTTCTTC
CASSELAGASNEQFF
>TRBV7-2|few|TRBJ1-2|.
TGTGCCAGCAGCTTAGCCGGGGGGTTGAAGTATGGCTACACCTTC
CASSLAGGLKYGYTF
>TRBV4-2|few|TRBJ1-2|.
TGTGCCAGCAGCCAAGATCCCCGGAGACAGGTTCTTTGGGACTATGGCTACACCTTC
CASSQDPRRQVLWDYGYTF
>TRBV10-3|many|TRBJ1-6|TRBD1
TGTGCCATCAGCCGCGGGGAGGGGGCTAATTCACCCCTCCACTTT
CAISRGEGANSPLHF
>TRBV18|few|TRBJ2-1|.
TGTGCCAGCTCACCTCAGTTCGGGGATGAGCAGTTCTTC
CASSPQFGDEQFF
>TRBV4-1|few|TRBJ1-1|TRBD1
TGCGCCAGGAGAATCAGGGGGCCGAACACTGAAGCTTTCTTT
CARRIRGPNTEAFF
>TRBV20-1|.|TRBJ2-1|.
TGCAGTGCTAGTAGGCACAATGAGCAGTTCTTC
CSASRHNEQFF
>TRBV28|.|TRBJ2-1|TRBD2
TGTGCCAGCAGCTCAGCCATAGCGGGAGAGGTTTACAATGAGCAGTTCTTC
CASSSAIAGEVYNEQFF
>TRBV24-1|.|TRBJ1-5|.
TGTGCCACCAGTGATTCCGACACTTTAAAACAGCCCCAGCATTTT
CATSDSDTLKQPQHF
>TRBV28|few|TRBJ1-5|TRBD1
TGTGCCAGCAGTTTAACAGGGGGCTTCGGTCAGCCCCAGCATTTT
CASSLTGGFGQPQHF
>TRBV5-8|few|TRBJ2-1|TRBD2
TGTGCCAGCTGTGGGACTAGCGGGGGCAATGAGCAGTTCTTC
CASCGTSGGNEQFF
>TRBV5-5|.|TRBJ2-2|.
TGTGCCAGCAGCTTGTTGTTAAGACAGGGAGGTACCGGGGAGCTGTTTTTT
CASSLLLRQGGTGELFF
>TRBV6-2/TRBV6-3|many|TRBJ2-7|TRBD2
TGTGCCAGCAGTTACCCCTCGACTAGCGGGTATTCCTACGAGCAGTACTTC
CASSYPSTSGYSYEQYF
>TRBV7-2|many|TRBJ2-2|TRBD2
TGTGCCAGCAGCACACCTAGCGGGAGGGCCGCCGGGGAGCTGTTTTTT
CASSTPSGRAAGELFF
>TRBV20-1|.|TRBJ1-1|.
TGCTGTGCTAGAGACAGGTCCAACCCCATGAACACTGAAGCTTTCTTT
CCARDRSNPMNTEAFF
>TRBV5-1|few|TRBJ1-5|.
TGCGCCAGCAGCATGGACCCAGGGGCCCGGCCCCAGCATTTT
CASSMDPGARPQHF
>TRBV12-3/TRBV12-4|few|TRBJ2-3|TRBD2
TGTGCCATCACGGCGGGACTAGCGGGAGGGAATCCCACAGATACGCAGTATTTT
CAITAGLAGGNPTDTQYF
>TRBV5-1|.|TRBJ2-7|TRBD1
TGCGCCAGCAGCGTAGGACAGGGGGCGTGGGAGCAGTACTTC
CASSVGQGAWEQYF
>TRBV7-6|.|TRBJ2-5|.
TGTGCCAGCAGATTAAGGGGTTCGGAGACCCAGTACTTC
CASRLRGSETQYF
>TRBV28|few|TRBJ2-7|.
TGTGCCAGCAGGAACCCATTGGGCTACGAGCAGTACTTC
CASRNPLGYEQYF
>TRBV5-1|many|TRBJ2-3|.
TGCGCCAGCAGCTTGGATGCCACAGATACGCAGTATTTT
CASSLDATDTQYF
>TRBV9|few|TRBJ2-7|TRBD2
TGTGCCAGCAGCGTAGTAGGACTAGCGGGTACCGAGCAGTACTTC
CASSVVGLAGTEQYF
>TRBV12-3/TRBV12-4|many|TRBJ2-2|.
TGTGCCAGCAGTTTACTGGGGGGCACCGGGGAGCTGTTTTTT
CASSLLGGTGELFF